This paragraph covers one TCR beta chain sequence. This specimen belongs to a study of shared clonotypes between healthy human individuals. V was pared by 4 bases and J by 8 bases, with 14 bases between. Germline CDR1 and CDR2: MDHEN and SYDVKM. The CDR3 is 13 amino acids. Clones were read by immunoSEQ multiplex PCR, and TCRdb kept only the in-frame ones, dropping some. Of about 1.5 million clones in the sample, roughly 96% are singletons; the top ten hold over 1%. This chain connects TRBV28 to TRBJ1-2, with unresolved D. The sequenced sample consisted of naive CD4+ T cells sorted from blood. Subset reported: CD45RA+ positively selected. This clonotype was obtained from a man aged 25 to 40 in good health. The CDR3 coding sequence is TGTGCCAGCAGTTCAGGCCTCCGCGAAGGCTACACCTTC. It is translated as CASSSGLREGYTF.